A selection of T cell receptor beta chains follows, all from one sample in a study of cytomegalovirus exposure and HLA in healthy donors. The table came from immunoSEQ multiplex PCR; TCRdb's copy has only in-frame clones and leaves some out. There are 190,000 or so clones in the sample; roughly 84% occur only once, and 2.5% to 3% lies in the top ten. The sequenced sample was PBMCs. These receptors came from a woman aged 18-29 years in good health and CMV-seropositive. Both conserved end residues are part of each CDR3. The order of the fields is D gene, CDR3 length, clone size, V gene, J gene, CDR3 protein, CDR3 DNA. D genes are given only for firm matches. Expanded clones are given a class, and other clones once, few, many or no size at all.

NA	15	NA	TRBV19	TRBJ1-1	CASSPTGPKNTEAFF	TGTGCCAGTAGCCCAACAGGGCCGAAGAACACTGAAGCTTTCTTT
TRBD1	13	NA	TRBV6-1	TRBJ2-5	CASKRQGEETQYF	TGTGCCAGCAAAAGACAGGGGGAAGAGACCCAGTACTTC
NA	17	NA	TRBV18	TRBJ1-4	CASSPTGERSFGEKLFF	TGTGCCAGCTCACCGACCGGGGAGAGGTCCTTCGGTGAAAAACTGTTTTTT
TRBD1	14	NA	TRBV6-1	TRBJ1-5	CASNRQGSNQPQHF	TGTGCCAGCAATAGACAGGGCAGCAATCAGCCCCAGCATTTT
TRBD1	15	NA	TRBV4-1	TRBJ1-6	CASSHRTGFNSPLHF	TGCGCCAGCAGCCACCGGACAGGATTCAATTCACCCCTCCACTTT
NA	15	NA	TRBV10-3	TRBJ1-1	CAIGSLREGNTEAFF	TGTGCCATCGGATCGCTTAGGGAGGGGAACACTGAAGCTTTCTTT
NA	15	NA	TRBV7-8	TRBJ2-2	CASSLAQDYHGGLFF	TGTGCCAGCAGCTTAGCTCAGGATTACCACGGGGGGCTGTTTTTT
TRBD2	15	NA	TRBV5-4	TRBJ2-3	CASSKSSGGTDTQYF	TGTGCCAGCAGTAAGAGTAGCGGGGGCACAGATACGCAGTATTTT
NA	14	NA	TRBV10-3	TRBJ1-2	CAISDLGGGHGYTF	TGTGCCATCAGTGACTTGGGGGGGGGCCACGGCTACACCTTC
NA	13	once	TRBV7-9	TRBJ2-3	CASSITGLDTQYF	TGTGCCAGCAGCATTACCGGTCTGGATACGCAGTATTTT
TRBD2	16	NA	TRBV4-1	TRBJ2-7	CASSQGGWGPLHEQYF	TGCGCCAGCAGCCAGGGAGGGTGGGGACCCTTGCACGAGCAGTACTTC
NA	14	NA	TRBV5-6	TRBJ1-4	CASSLGLINEKLFF	TGTGCCAGCAGCTTAGGACTCATTAATGAAAAACTGTTTTTT
TRBD1	13	few	TRBV28	TRBJ1-2	CASGTGANYGYTF	TGTGCCAGTGGGACAGGGGCTAACTATGGCTACACCTTC
TRBD1	16	NA	TRBV4-3	TRBJ2-7	CASSQDLGQGGYEQYF	TGCGCCAGCAGCCAAGATCTCGGACAGGGAGGATACGAGCAGTACTTC
NA	12	NA	TRBV7-8	TRBJ2-5	CASSLTQETQYF	TGTGCCAGCAGCCTAACCCAAGAGACCCAGTACTTC
TRBD2	16	NA	TRBV7-8	TRBJ2-1	CASSNLLAGGLDEQFF	TGTGCCAGCAGTAACCTCCTCGCGGGGGGGCTCGATGAGCAGTTCTTC
TRBD2	15	NA	TRBV2	TRBJ2-2	CASSDSGGATGELFF	TGTGCCAGCAGTGACAGCGGGGGGGCGACCGGGGAGCTGTTTTTT
TRBD1	14	NA	TRBV12-5	TRBJ2-3	CASGTGQSTDTQYF	TGTGCTAGTGGTACGGGACAGAGCACAGATACGCAGTATTTT
NA	15	NA	TRBV4-3	TRBJ2-3	CASSQDDGGSDTQYF	TGCGCCAGCAGCCAAGATGATGGCGGGTCAGATACGCAGTATTTT
NA	14	few	TRBV4-1	TRBJ1-2	CASSQDTAGFGYTF	TGCGCCAGCAGCCAAGATACGGCAGGGTTCGGCTACACCTTC
NA	14	NA	TRBV4-2	TRBJ2-1	CASSQVAGRDEQFF	TGTGCCAGCAGCCAAGTTGCTGGTCGCGATGAGCAGTTCTTC
NA	15	once	TRBV13	TRBJ2-7	CASGIRDTIFPEQYF	TGTGCCAGCGGGATCCGGGACACGATATTCCCCGAGCAGTACTTC
NA	16	once	TRBV9	TRBJ1-3	CASSVISGASGNTIYF	TGTGCCAGCAGCGTTATCTCAGGGGCCTCTGGAAACACCATATATTTT
NA	15	NA	TRBV7-6	TRBJ2-7	CASSLAPETAYEQYF	TGTGCCAGCAGCTTAGCGCCCGAGACAGCCTACGAGCAGTACTTC
TRBD2	17	NA	TRBV10-3	TRBJ2-2	CAISDSLAGGNTGELFF	TGTGCCATCAGTGATTCCCTAGCGGGGGGGAACACCGGGGAGCTGTTTTTT
TRBD1	14	few	TRBV6-5	TRBJ2-3	CASVDRGRTDTQYF	TGTGCCAGCGTTGACAGGGGGCGCACAGATACGCAGTATTTT
TRBD1	13	NA	TRBV5-4	TRBJ1-2	CASSDDRDYGYTF	TGTGCCAGCAGCGATGACAGGGACTATGGCTACACCTTC
NA	14	NA	TRBV14	TRBJ1-1	CASSPRQTITEAFF	TGTGCCAGCAGCCCCCGACAGACCATCACTGAAGCTTTCTTT
NA	15	NA	TRBV13	TRBJ1-4	CASSLRGQVGEKLFF	TGTGCCAGCAGCTTAAGGGGCCAGGTTGGCGAAAAACTGTTTTTT
NA	15	NA	TRBV4-2	TRBJ1-4	CASSQVEGSYEKLFF	TGTGCCAGCAGCCAAGTGGAGGGATCTTATGAAAAACTGTTTTTT
TRBD1	15	NA	TRBV7-2	TRBJ2-5	CASSQGVASQETQYF	TGTGCCAGCAGTCAGGGGGTGGCTAGTCAAGAGACCCAGTACTTC
TRBD1	14	NA	TRBV6-6	TRBJ1-1	CASSGQGVDTEAFF	TGTGCCAGCAGCGGACAGGGGGTAGACACTGAAGCTTTCTTT
TRBD2	14	NA	TRBV5-6	TRBJ2-3	CASSFRRGSDTQYF	TGTGCCAGCAGCTTCCGGCGGGGGTCAGATACGCAGTATTTT
NA	22	once	TRBV5-1	TRBJ1-6	CASSLSPRQVSNLSSYNSPLHF	TGCGCCAGCAGCTTATCCCCCCGACAGGTTTCCAACCTGAGCTCCTATAATTCACCCCTCCACTTT
TRBD2	19	NA	TRBV11-2	TRBJ2-5	CASSHWGLAGPTVQETQYF	TGTGCCAGCAGCCACTGGGGACTAGCGGGTCCCACCGTCCAAGAGACCCAGTACTTC
NA	14	NA	TRBV4-3	TRBJ2-1	CASSSRSSYNEQFF	TGCGCCAGCAGTTCAAGGAGCTCCTACAATGAGCAGTTCTTC
TRBD2	16	NA	TRBV9	TRBJ2-3	CASSPHGTSRGDTQYF	TGTGCCAGCAGCCCTCACGGGACTAGCCGGGGAGATACGCAGTATTTT
NA	21	NA	TRBV12-5	TRBJ2-3	CASGLAARGFGSPNWSDTQYF	TGTGCTAGTGGTTTGGCGGCGAGAGGGTTCGGGAGCCCGAATTGGTCAGATACGCAGTATTTT
TRBD1	16	NA	TRBV2	TRBJ1-2	CASSEALWTGDLGYTF	TGTGCCAGCAGTGAAGCGTTGTGGACAGGGGATCTTGGCTACACCTTC
NA	14	NA	TRBV18	TRBJ2-2	CASSSKEGSGELFF	TGTGCCAGCTCATCAAAGGAGGGCTCCGGGGAGCTGTTTTTT
TRBD1	16	NA	TRBV27	TRBJ2-7	CASSTRQGASPYEQYF	TGTGCCAGCAGTACCAGACAGGGGGCGTCGCCCTACGAGCAGTACTTC
TRBD2	18	NA	TRBV27	TRBJ2-1	CASSPRTHTGGKYNEQFF	TGTGCCAGCAGCCCCCGGACTCATACGGGGGGAAAATACAATGAGCAGTTCTTC
TRBD1	15	once	TRBV28	TRBJ1-5	CASSSGQVSNQPQHF	TGTGCCAGCAGCTCGGGACAGGTGAGCAATCAGCCCCAGCATTTT
TRBD1	16	NA	TRBV6-1	TRBJ1-3	CASSEVIDRAGNTIYF	TGTGCCAGCAGTGAAGTTATCGACAGGGCAGGAAACACCATATATTTT
NA	13	NA	TRBV28	TRBJ1-5	CASHGGVNQPQHF	TGTGCCAGCCACGGCGGAGTCAATCAGCCCCAGCATTTT
NA	14	NA	TRBV9	TRBJ1-2	CASSAGQSNYGYTF	TGTGCCAGCAGCGCAGGCCAGTCTAACTATGGCTACACCTTC
NA	11	NA	TRBV7-9	TRBJ2-2	CALTGPGELFF	TGTGCCCTAACGGGTCCCGGGGAGCTGTTTTTT
NA	16	NA	TRBV4-1	TRBJ2-1	CASSHSDRSGYNEQFF	TGCGCCAGCAGCCACTCCGACAGATCTGGGTACAATGAGCAGTTCTTC
NA	16	NA	TRBV4-1	TRBJ1-6	CASSQEPGARGSPLHF	TGCGCCAGCAGCCAAGAACCGGGCGCTAGGGGCTCACCTCTCCACTTT
NA	14	NA	TRBV5-1	TRBJ1-2	CASKLGRDVYGYTF	TGCGCCAGCAAGTTGGGCAGAGACGTCTATGGCTACACCTTC